These 4 T cell receptor beta chains were sequenced from one sample in a study of T cell responses to AZD1222 COVID-19 vaccine. Generated by immunoSEQ multiplex PCR, the TCRdb table keeps only in-frame clones and is missing some. This table has 55,000 to 75,000 clones, around 85% appearing once. Sequencing used peripheral blood, obtained on day 0 of AZD1222 vaccination. All receptors come from an adult in good health.

The genes are TRBV12-3 or TRBV12-4 and TRBJ2-1; D is possibly TRBD2 (5 bases). The germline V and J ends were trimmed by 6 bases and 8 bases, with 11 bases remaining between them. The CDR3 contains 12 residues. CDR3 sequence (DNA): TGTGCCAGCAGCCCACGGGGTTATGAGCAGTTCTTC. Translated: CASSPRGYEQFF.

The V gene is TRBV4-2, the J gene TRBJ2-5; D may be TRBD2 (5 bases). This CDR3 spans 15 amino acids. Trimming shortened V by 0 bases and J by 5 bases, and 13 bases separated the two germline ends. Germline V CDR1 and CDR2: LGHNA, YNFKEQ. CDR3 sequence: CASSQDMLASETQYF. CDR3 nucleotides: TGTGCCAGCAGCCAAGATATGTTAGCTAGCGAGACCCAGTACTTC.

V gene TRBV28 combines with J gene TRBJ2-7; D not certain. CDR3 length equals 11 residues. The germline CDR1 and CDR2 sequences are MDHEN and SYDVKM. Trimming took 2 bases from V and 7 from J, leaving 6 bases between them. The CDR3 DNA is TGTGCCAGCAGTTTAGTAAATGAGCAGTACTTC. Its protein is CASSLVNEQYF.

The rearrangement links TRBV19 to TRBJ2-7; 13 bases are shared with TRBD2. Losses at the gene ends were 5 bases for V and 8 bases for J; bases not matched to a gene: 12. CDR1 LNHDA and CDR2 SQIVND come from the germline V gene (reference sequence). This CDR3 has 16 residues. CDR3: CASSLTGLAGERQQYF. CDR3 coding DNA: TGTGCCAGTAGTCTAACAGGACTAGCGGGAGAGAGGCAGCAGTACTTC.